The T cell receptor beta chain under discussion was sequenced for a study of OX40 agonist ivuxolimab in advanced cancers. Whole-study context: An agonistic anti-OX40 (CD134) antibody, ivuxolimab, was used to treat the patients. Ivuxolimab, which patients received intravenously every 2 weeks, was dosed at 0.01 to 10 mg/kg. Having had anti-PD-1, anti-PD-L1 or anti-CTLA-4 therapy before was allowed, and approximately 40% had some. Whole-study results and caveats: The CD4+ and CD8+ T cells in the blood had expanded clonally by week 6 at 0.1 to 3.0 mg/kg.

Losses at the gene ends were 3 bases for V and 1 base for J; bases not matched to a gene: 2. Germline assignment: CDR1 LGHNA and CDR2 YSLEER. There are 14 residues in the CDR3. As concerns this clone: Its antigen remains unidentified.

Repertoires were generated with immunoSEQ multiplex PCR, while TCRdb's copy carries only in-frame clones and drops some. The table has 65,000 to 95,000 clones, around 87% seen once; the top ten hold 5.5% to 6.5%. This receptor was taken from an adult with an advanced solid tumor such as melanoma, head and neck, liver or kidney cancer. The specimen was CD4+ or CD8+ T cells sorted from blood, collected in a trial of the OX40 agonist ivuxolimab. The gene calls are TRBV4-3 and TRBJ2-7; TRBD2 matches at 8 bases. CDR3: CASSQGLVSYEQYF. In nucleotides, the CDR3 is TGCGCCAGCAGCCAGGGACTAGTGTCCTACGAGCAGTACTTC.